This TCR beta chain is from a study of cytomegalovirus exposure and HLA in healthy donors. Whole-study context: An early release of data contained tens of millions of unique TCRs, which came from HLA-typed donors.

A note on this clone: What it recognizes is unknown.

Trimming took off 0 bases at V and 0 bases at J, with 13 bases between the two ends. This CDR3 is 17 amino acids long. CDR1 SGHDT and CDR2 YYEEEE come from the germline V gene. Notes on the study in general: Compared with the approximately 680-donor mean, an Asian-associated ancestry cluster reportedly had fewer N-insertions, according to a later analysis. Cytomegalovirus-associated status was assigned to approximately 160 TCR beta chains.

These donors counted as nominally healthy when sampled, but unrecorded immune exposures were likely. The primer mix had 60 Vbeta and 13 Jbeta primers. Clones were read by immunoSEQ multiplex PCR, and TCRdb kept only the in-frame ones, dropping some. This table has 130,000 to 150,000 clones, about four fifths appearing once. Material: PBMCs. This chain joins TRBV5-6 and TRBJ1-3; D not resolved. The sequence was collected from a middle-aged man in good health and CMV-seropositive. As DNA, the CDR3 is TGTGCCAGCAGCTTGGCGCGGATGCCATTCTCTGGAAACACCATATATTTT. Its translation: CASSLARMPFSGNTIYF. Looking up the rest from reference TRBV5-6 and TRBJ1-3 gives the full variable domain: DAGVTQSPTHLIKTRGQQVTLRCSPKSGHDTVSWYQQALGQGPQFIFQYYEEEERQRGNFPDRFSGHQFPNYSSELNVNALLLGDSALYLCASSLARMPFSGNTIYFGEGSWLTVV.